The clone carrying this T cell receptor beta chain was seen a few times. The PCR contained 60 Vbeta and 13 Jbeta primers. Assay: immunoSEQ multiplex PCR; the TCRdb copy retains only in-frame clones and omits some. This table holds about 150,000 clones, roughly 77% found once. The source of the sample is a study of cytomegalovirus exposure and HLA in healthy donors. Per the germline V gene, CDR1 is LNHDA and CDR2 is SQIVND (reference sequence). The V and J ends lost 8 bases and 6 bases, in that order; junction bases with no gene match: 12. This CDR3 is built from 14 residues. The clonotype originates from a man younger than 35 in good health and CMV-seropositive. The gene calls are TRBV19 and TRBJ1-1; 7 bases are a match to TRBD1. The sequenced sample consisted of PBMCs. CDR3 nucleotides: TGTGCCAGTGTGGACAGGCCATTCGTGGCTGAAGCTTTCTTT. Residues: CASVDRPFVAEAFF.